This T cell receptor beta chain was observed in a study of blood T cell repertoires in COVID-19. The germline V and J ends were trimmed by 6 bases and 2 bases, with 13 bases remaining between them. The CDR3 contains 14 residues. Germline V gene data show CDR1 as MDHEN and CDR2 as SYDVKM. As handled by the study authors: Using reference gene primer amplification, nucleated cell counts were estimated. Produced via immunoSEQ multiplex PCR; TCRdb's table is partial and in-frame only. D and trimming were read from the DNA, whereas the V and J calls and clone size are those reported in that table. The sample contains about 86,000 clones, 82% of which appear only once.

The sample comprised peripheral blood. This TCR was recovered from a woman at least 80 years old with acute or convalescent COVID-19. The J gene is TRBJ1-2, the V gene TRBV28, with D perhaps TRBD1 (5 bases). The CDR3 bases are TGTGCCAGCAGCTGGGGTGCAGGGAACTATGGCTACACCTTC. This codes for CASSWGAGNYGYTF.